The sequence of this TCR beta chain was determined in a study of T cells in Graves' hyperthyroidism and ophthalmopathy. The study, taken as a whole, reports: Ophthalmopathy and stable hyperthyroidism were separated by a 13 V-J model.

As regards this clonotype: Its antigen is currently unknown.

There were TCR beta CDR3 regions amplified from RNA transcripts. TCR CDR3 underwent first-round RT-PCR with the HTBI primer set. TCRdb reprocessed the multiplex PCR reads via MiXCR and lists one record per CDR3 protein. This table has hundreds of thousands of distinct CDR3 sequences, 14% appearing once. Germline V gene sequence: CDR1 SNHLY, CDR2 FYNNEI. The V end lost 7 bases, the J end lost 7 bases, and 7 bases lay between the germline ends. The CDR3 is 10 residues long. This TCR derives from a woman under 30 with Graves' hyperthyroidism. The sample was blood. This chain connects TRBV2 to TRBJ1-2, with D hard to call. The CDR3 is CASNWAGYTF. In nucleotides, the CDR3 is TGTGCCAGCAATTGGGCTGGCTACACCTTC. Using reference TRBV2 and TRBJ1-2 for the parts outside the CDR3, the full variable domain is EPEVTQTPSHQVTQMGQEVILRCVPISNHLYFYWYRQILGQKVEFLVSFYNNEISEKSEIFDDQFSVERPDGSNFTLKIRSTKLEDSAMYFCASNWAGYTFGSGTRLTVV.